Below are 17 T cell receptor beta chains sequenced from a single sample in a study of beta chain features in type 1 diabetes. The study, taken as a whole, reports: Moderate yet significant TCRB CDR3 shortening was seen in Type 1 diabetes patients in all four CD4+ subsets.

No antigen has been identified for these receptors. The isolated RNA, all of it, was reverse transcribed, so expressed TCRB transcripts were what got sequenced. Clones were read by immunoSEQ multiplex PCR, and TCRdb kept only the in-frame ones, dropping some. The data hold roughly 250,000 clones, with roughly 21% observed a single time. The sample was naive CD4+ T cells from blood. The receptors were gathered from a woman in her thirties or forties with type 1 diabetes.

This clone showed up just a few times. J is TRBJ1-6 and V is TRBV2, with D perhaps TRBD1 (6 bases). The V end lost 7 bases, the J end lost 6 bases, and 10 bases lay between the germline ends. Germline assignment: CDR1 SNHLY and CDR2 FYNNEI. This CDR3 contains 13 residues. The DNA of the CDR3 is TGTGCCAGCATCCGGGACACTAATTCACCCCTCCACTTT. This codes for CASIRDTNSPLHF.

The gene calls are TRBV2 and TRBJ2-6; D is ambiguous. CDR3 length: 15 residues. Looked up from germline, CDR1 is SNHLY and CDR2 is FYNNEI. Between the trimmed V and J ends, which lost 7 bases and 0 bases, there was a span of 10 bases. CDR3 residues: CASMASNSGANVLTF. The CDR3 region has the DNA TGTGCCAGCATGGCCTCGAACTCTGGGGCCAACGTCCTGACTTTC.

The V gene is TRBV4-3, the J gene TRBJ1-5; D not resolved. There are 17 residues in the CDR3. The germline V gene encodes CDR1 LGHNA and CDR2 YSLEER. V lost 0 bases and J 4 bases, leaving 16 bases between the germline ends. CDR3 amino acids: CASSQDRGGIGNQPQHF. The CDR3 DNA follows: TGCGCCAGCAGCCAAGATCGGGGAGGTATAGGTAATCAGCCCCAGCATTTT.

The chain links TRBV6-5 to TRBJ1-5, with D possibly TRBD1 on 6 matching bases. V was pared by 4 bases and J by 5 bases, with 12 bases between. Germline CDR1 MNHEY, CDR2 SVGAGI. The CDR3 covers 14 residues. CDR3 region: CASSLGQQDQPQHF. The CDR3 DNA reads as TGTGCCAGCAGTTTAGGACAGCAAGATCAGCCCCAGCATTTT.

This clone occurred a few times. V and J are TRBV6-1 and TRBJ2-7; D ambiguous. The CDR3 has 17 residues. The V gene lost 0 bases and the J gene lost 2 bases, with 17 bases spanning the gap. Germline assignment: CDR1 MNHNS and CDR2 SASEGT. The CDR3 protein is CASSEAETALPTYEQYF. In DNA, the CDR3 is TGTGCCAGCAGTGAAGCCGAAACAGCCTTACCCACCTACGAGCAGTACTTC.

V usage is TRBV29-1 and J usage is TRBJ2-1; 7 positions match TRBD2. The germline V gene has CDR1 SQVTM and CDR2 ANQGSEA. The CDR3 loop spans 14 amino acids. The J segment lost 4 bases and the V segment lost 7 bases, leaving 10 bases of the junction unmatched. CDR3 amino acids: CSAKGSSGYNEQFF. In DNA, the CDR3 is TGCAGCGCGAAAGGATCTAGCGGTTACAATGAGCAGTTCTTC.

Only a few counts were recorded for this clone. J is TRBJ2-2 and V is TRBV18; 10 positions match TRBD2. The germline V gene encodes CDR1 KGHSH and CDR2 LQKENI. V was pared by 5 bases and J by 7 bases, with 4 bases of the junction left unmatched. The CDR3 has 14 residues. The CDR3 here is CASSEGLAVGELFF. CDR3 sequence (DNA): TGTGCCAGCTCAGAAGGACTAGCGGTCGGGGAGCTGTTTTTT.

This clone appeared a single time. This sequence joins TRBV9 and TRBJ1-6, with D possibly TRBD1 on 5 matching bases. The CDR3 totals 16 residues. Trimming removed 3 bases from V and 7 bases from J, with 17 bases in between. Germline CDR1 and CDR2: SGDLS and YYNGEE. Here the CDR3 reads CASSAYLGGNNSPLHF. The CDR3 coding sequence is TGTGCCAGCAGCGCCTACCTGGGGGGGAACAATTCACCCCTCCACTTT.

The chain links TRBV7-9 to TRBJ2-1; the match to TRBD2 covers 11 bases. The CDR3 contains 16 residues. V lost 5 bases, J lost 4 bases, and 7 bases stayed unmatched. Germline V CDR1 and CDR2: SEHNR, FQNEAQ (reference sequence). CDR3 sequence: CASSPRSGGAYNEQFF. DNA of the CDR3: TGTGCCAGCAGCCCTCGTAGCGGGGGGGCTTACAATGAGCAGTTCTTC.

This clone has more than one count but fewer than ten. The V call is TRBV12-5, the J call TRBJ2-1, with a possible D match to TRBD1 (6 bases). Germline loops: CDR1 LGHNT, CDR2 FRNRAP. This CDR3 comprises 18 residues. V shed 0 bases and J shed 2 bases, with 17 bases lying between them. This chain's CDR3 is CASGLVPPDQGPYNEQFF. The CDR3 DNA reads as TGTGCTAGTGGTTTGGTTCCTCCTGACCAGGGGCCCTACAATGAGCAGTTCTTC.

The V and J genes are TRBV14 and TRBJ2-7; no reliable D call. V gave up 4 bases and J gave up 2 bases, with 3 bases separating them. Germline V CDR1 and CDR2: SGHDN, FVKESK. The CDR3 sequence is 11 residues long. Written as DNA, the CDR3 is TGTGCCAGCAGCCTCGCCTACGAGCAGTACTTC. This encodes CASSLAYEQYF. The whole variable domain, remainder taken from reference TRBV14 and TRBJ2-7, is EAGVTQFPSHSVIEKGQTVTLRCDPISGHDNLYWYRRVMGKEIKFLLHFVKESKQDESGMPNNRFLAERTGGTYSTLKVQPAELEDSGVYFCASSLAYEQYFGPGTRLTVT.

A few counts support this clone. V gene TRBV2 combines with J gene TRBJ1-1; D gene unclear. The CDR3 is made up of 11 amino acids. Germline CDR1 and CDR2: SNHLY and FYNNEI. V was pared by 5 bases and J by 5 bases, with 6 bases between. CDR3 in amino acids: CASSQRTEAFF. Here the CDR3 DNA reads TGTGCCAGCAGTCAGCGGACTGAAGCTTTCTTT.

CDR3 amino acids: CASSGGQVPGGPQHF. The CDR3, as DNA: TGTGCCAGCAGTGGGGGACAGGTCCCGGGGGGGCCCCAGCATTTT. J is TRBJ1-5 and V is TRBV6-1, with 8 positions matching TRBD1. The J segment lost 9 bases and the V segment lost 4 bases, leaving 11 bases of the junction unmatched. The CDR3 spans 15 residues. The germline V gene has CDR1 MNHNS and CDR2 SASEGT.

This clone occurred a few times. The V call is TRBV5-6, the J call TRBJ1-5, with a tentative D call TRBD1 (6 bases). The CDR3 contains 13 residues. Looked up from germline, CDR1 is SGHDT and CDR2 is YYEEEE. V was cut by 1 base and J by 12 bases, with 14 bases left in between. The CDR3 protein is CASSLYTGHGQHF. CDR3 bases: TGTGCCAGCAGCTTGTATACAGGGCACGGCCAGCATTTT.

The chain's CDR3 is CASSLTRNYEQYF. The CDR3 DNA sequence: TGTGCCAGCAGTTTAACCAGAAACTACGAGCAGTACTTC. The chain employs TRBV28 and TRBJ2-7; no firm D call. CDR3 length: 13 residues. CDR1 is MDHEN, CDR2 SYDVKM, per germline. V was clipped by 2 bases and J by 3 bases, with 8 bases between them. The entire variable domain, with the rest obtained from reference TRBV28 and TRBJ2-7, is as follows: DVKVTQSSRYLVKRTGEKVFLECVQDMDHENMFWYRQDPGLGLRLIYFSYDVKMKEKGDIPEGYSVSREKKERFSLILESASTNQTSMYLCASSLTRNYEQYFGPGTRLTVT.

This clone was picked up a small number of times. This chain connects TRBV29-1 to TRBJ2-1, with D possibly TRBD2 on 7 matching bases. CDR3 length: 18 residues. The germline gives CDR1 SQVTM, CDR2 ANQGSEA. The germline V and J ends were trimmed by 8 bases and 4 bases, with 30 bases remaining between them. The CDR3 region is CSSDGGLTGLAAYNEQFF. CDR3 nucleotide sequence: TGCAGCAGTGATGGGGGCCTGACGGGGCTAGCGGCGTACAATGAGCAGTTCTTC.

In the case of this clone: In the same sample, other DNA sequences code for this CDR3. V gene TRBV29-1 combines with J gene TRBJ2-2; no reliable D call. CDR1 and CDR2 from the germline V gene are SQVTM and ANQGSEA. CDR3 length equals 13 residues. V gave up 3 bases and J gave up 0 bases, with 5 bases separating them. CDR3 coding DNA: TGCAGCGTTGAGGCGGCGAACACCGGGGAGCTGTTTTTT. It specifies CSVEAANTGELFF.